These T cell receptor beta chains were read from a single sample in a study of blood T cell repertoires in COVID-19. Some clones are missing from TCRdb's copy, which holds only in-frame ones; the method was immunoSEQ multiplex PCR. The sample carries 200,000 or so clones, about 80% recorded once. The sample consisted of PBMCs or T cells enriched from blood (not recorded which). Source of these receptors: a man in his 60s who had recovered from COVID-19. The CDR3 runs from the conserved cysteine through the conserved F or W. The D gene is left open where the match is weak. Rows give clone size only sometimes, using once, few, many, or a class for an expanded clone.

abundance	j_gene	v_gene	d_gene	CDR3nt	CDR3aa
.	TRBJ2-5	TRBV7-7	.	TGTGCTAGCAGCTTAGAGGGGATGGGGGGTCAAGAGACCCAGTACTTC	CASSLEGMGGQETQYF
.	TRBJ2-6	TRBV7-6	TRBD2	TGTGCCAGCAGCTTTCGGGGGGCTGGGGCCAACGTCCTGACTTTC	CASSFRGAGANVLTF
.	TRBJ1-2	TRBV4-3	.	TGCGCCAGCAGCCAAGTGCACGGCGGCCGGGGTGGCTACACCTTC	CASSQVHGGRGGYTF
.	TRBJ2-7	TRBV18	TRBD1	TGTGCCAGCCACGGGGGCAGGGGGCCCGACGAGCAGTACTTC	CASHGGRGPDEQYF
.	TRBJ1-5	TRBV19	.	TGTGCCAGTAGTACCTCACAACAGCCCCAGCATTTT	CASSTSQQPQHF
.	TRBJ2-2	TRBV3-1/TRBV3-2	.	TGTGCCAGCACCCAGCCCGGGGGGCGGACCGGGGAGCTGTTTTTT	CASTQPGGRTGELFF
once	TRBJ1-2	TRBV9	.	TGTGCCAGCAGCGTTAGTGGGGACACCTTTGGCTACACCTTC	CASSVSGDTFGYTF
few	TRBJ2-6	TRBV3-1/TRBV3-2	TRBD2	TGTGCCAGCAGCCAAGAGTCATGGCTAGCGGGGTTCACCGGCTCGGGGGCCAACGTCCTGACTTTC	CASSQESWLAGFTGSGANVLTF
.	TRBJ2-1	TRBV5-1	TRBD2	TGCGCCAGCAGCTTGGCCGTCACTAGCGGGTCCGATGAGCAGTTCTTC	CASSLAVTSGSDEQFF
.	TRBJ1-5	TRBV9	.	TGTGCCAGCAGCGTAGAGGGGATTAGCAATCAGCCCCAGCATTTT	CASSVEGISNQPQHF
.	TRBJ2-5	TRBV5-1	TRBD1	TGCGCCAGCAGCTCTAGGACAGGGGGCATGGAGACCCAGTACTTC	CASSSRTGGMETQYF
.	TRBJ1-2	TRBV6-5	TRBD1	TGTGCCAGCAGACCAGGACAGGGAAATAACTATGGCTACACCTTC	CASRPGQGNNYGYTF
.	TRBJ1-5	TRBV6-2/TRBV6-3	.	TGTGCCAGCAGTTACTCGAAAGGCACGGCAGGGGAGTACCAGCCCCAGCATTTT	CASSYSKGTAGEYQPQHF
.	TRBJ1-1	TRBV19	.	TGTGCCAGTAGTAAAGGGGTGAACACTGAAGCTTTCTTT	CASSKGVNTEAFF
.	TRBJ2-2	TRBV7-8	.	TGTGCCAGCAGCTTTTTCGGAGGAGACACCGGGGAGCTGTTTTTT	CASSFFGGDTGELFF
.	TRBJ1-3	TRBV9	.	TGTGCCAGCAGCCCCCAAGACACGCTCTCTGGAAACACCATATATTTT	CASSPQDTLSGNTIYF
.	TRBJ1-3	TRBV21-1	.	TGTGCCAGCAGCATCGGACAGGCGGGAAACACCATATATTTT	CASSIGQAGNTIYF
once	TRBJ2-4	TRBV5-1	.	TGCGCCAGCAGCTTGGAGGGGGCCAAAAACATTCAGTACTTC	CASSLEGAKNIQYF
.	TRBJ1-2	TRBV19	TRBD1	TGTGCCAGTAGTATAGAGGCGGACAGGGTTGGCTACACCTTC	CASSIEADRVGYTF
few	TRBJ2-2	TRBV14	TRBD2	TGTGCCAGCAGCCAGGGACTAGCGGGGGCGAACACCGGGGAGCTGTTTTTT	CASSQGLAGANTGELFF
.	TRBJ2-2	TRBV5-4	.	TGTGCCAGCAGCTTGGGTCGAGGGACCGGGGAGCTGTTTTTT	CASSLGRGTGELFF
once	TRBJ2-3	TRBV5-6	.	TGTGCCAGCAGCTTGGCCAGGGTCGCAGATACGCAGTATTTT	CASSLARVADTQYF
few	TRBJ2-1	TRBV4-3	.	TGCGCCAGCAGCCAAGAGAAGAACAGGGTCTACAATGAGCAGTTCTTC	CASSQEKNRVYNEQFF
.	TRBJ2-7	TRBV7-2	.	TGTGCCAGCAGCTTTAGACTAGAGAGACCCTACGAGCAGTACTTC	CASSFRLERPYEQYF